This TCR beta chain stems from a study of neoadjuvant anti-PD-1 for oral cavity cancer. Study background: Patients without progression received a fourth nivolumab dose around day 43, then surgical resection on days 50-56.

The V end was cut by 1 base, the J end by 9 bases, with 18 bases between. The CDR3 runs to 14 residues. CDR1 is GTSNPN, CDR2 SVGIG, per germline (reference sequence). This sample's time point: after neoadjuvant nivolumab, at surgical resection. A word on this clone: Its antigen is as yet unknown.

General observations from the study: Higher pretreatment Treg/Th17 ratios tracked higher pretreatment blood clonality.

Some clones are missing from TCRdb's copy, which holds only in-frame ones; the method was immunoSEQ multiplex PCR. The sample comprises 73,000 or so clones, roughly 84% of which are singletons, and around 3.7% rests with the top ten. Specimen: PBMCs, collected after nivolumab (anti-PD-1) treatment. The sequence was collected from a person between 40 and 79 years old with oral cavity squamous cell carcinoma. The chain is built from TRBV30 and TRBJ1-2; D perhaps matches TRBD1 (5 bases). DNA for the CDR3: TGTGCCTGGAGTGGTTTTCCAGGGAAGATGCGCTACACCTTC. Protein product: CAWSGFPGKMRYTF.